Below, 8 T cell receptor beta chains from the same sample are listed, as sequenced in a study of T cell changes during pregnancy in multiple sclerosis. The method was immunoSEQ multiplex PCR; TCRdb's version includes in-frame clones alone and lacks a portion of them. This sample has about 89,000 clones; around 94% occur once, and the top ten carry more than 0.8%. The sequences come from peripheral blood, collected in the third trimester of pregnancy. These receptors were obtained from a female donor with multiple sclerosis, enrolled in a pregnancy study.

The gene calls are TRBV7-6 and TRBJ2-2; no clear D gene. The CDR3 is 16 amino acids. The germline V gene encodes CDR1 SGHVS and CDR2 FNYEAQ. V lost 1 base and J 0 bases, leaving 9 bases between the germline ends. CDR3 sequence reads: CASSLDTVTNTGELFF. The CDR3 nucleotides read TGTGCCAGCAGCTTAGACACCGTTACGAACACCGGGGAGCTGTTTTTT.

J is TRBJ1-1 and V is TRBV5-4; maybe TRBD1 (5 bases). The CDR3 extends over 15 amino acids. Trimming shortened V by 4 bases and J by 1 base, and 14 bases separated the two germline ends. In germline, CDR1 is SGHNT, CDR2 YYREEE (reference sequence). CDR3 in amino acids: CASSLVPGWNTEAFF. The CDR3 bases are TGTGCCAGCAGCCTGGTTCCAGGGTGGAACACTGAAGCTTTCTTT.

The chain links TRBV28 to TRBJ1-1; maybe TRBD1 (6 bases). V lost 5 bases, J lost 1 base, and 17 bases lay in between. This CDR3 is 16 amino acids long. Germline V gene sequence: CDR1 MDHEN, CDR2 SYDVKM. This chain's CDR3 is CASSGTYGGRNTEAFF. As DNA, the CDR3 is TGTGCCAGCAGTGGGACCTACGGGGGGCGGAACACTGAAGCTTTCTTT.

The chain couples TRBV4-1 to TRBJ2-1; D is possibly TRBD1 (6 bases). Per the germline V gene, CDR1 is MGHRA and CDR2 is YSYEKL. Trimming took off 6 bases at V and 6 bases at J, with 21 bases between the two ends. The CDR3 spans 16 residues. The CDR3 reads CASRGPLGARGNEQFF. CDR3 sequence (DNA): TGCGCCAGCAGGGGACCCTTGGGGGCCCGCGGCAATGAGCAGTTCTTC.

This clone was observed a single time. The V and J genes are TRBV14 and TRBJ1-2; a weak D match, TRBD1 (6 bases). Germline assignment: CDR1 SGHDN and CDR2 FVKESK. This CDR3 region has 14 residues. The germline V and J ends were trimmed by 1 base and 6 bases, with 12 bases remaining between them. The CDR3, as DNA: TGTGCCAGCAGCCAAGCAGGGGATCAGAATGGCTACACCTTC. Its protein is CASSQAGDQNGYTF.

The rearrangement links TRBV28 to TRBJ2-1; 14 nucleotides agree with TRBD2. V lost 8 bases, J lost 10 bases, and 16 bases stayed unmatched. In germline, CDR1 is MDHEN, CDR2 SYDVKM. This CDR3 has 17 amino acids. The CDR3 region is CASDRTSGTSGRREQFF. Here the CDR3 DNA reads TGTGCCAGCGACCGAACCTCCGGGACTAGCGGGAGAAGGGAGCAGTTCTTC.

This clone was detected only once. CDR3 residues: CASSQGGRSDEQYF. Written as DNA, the CDR3 is TGTGCCAGCAGCCAAGGCGGGAGGTCGGACGAGCAGTACTTC. The chain links TRBV4-2 to TRBJ2-7, with 8 bases identical to TRBD2. The CDR3 loop spans 14 amino acids. The V and J ends lost 1 base and 5 bases, in that order; junction bases with no gene match: 4. Looked up from germline, CDR1 is LGHNA and CDR2 is YNFKEQ.

J is TRBJ1-4 and V is TRBV28; 7 nucleotides match TRBD1. V lost 7 bases, J lost 0 bases, and 8 bases stayed unmatched. CDR3 size: 16 residues. Germline V gene sequence: CDR1 MDHEN, CDR2 SYDVKM. CDR3 sequence (DNA): TGTGCCAGCATTGAGGGGGCCTTTGCAACTAATGAAAAACTGTTTTTT. This codes for CASIEGAFATNEKLFF.